This TCR beta chain was documented in a study of control samples from healthy donors and cancer patients. Produced via immunoSEQ multiplex PCR; TCRdb's table is partial and in-frame only. The table lists roughly 130,000 clones, approximately 90% of them singletons. V was shortened by 0 bases and J by 0 bases, with 3 bases between the two germline ends. The germline V gene has CDR1 SGHDT and CDR2 YYEEEE. This CDR3 region has 14 residues. The V and J genes are TRBV5-6 and TRBJ1-4; no firm D call. The sequence derives from a man aged 18 to 35 in good health. Sequencing input: blood. CDR3 sequence reads: CASSLGATNEKLFF. In DNA, the CDR3 is TGTGCCAGCAGCTTGGGGGCAACTAATGAAAAACTGTTTTTT.